The T cell receptor beta chain described here comes from a study of T cell responses to AZD1222 COVID-19 vaccine. CDR3 length: 16 residues. Germline V gene sequence: CDR1 SGHNT, CDR2 YYREEE (reference sequence). V shed 3 bases, J shed 4 bases, and the junction held 4 bases outside the gene matches. The sample holds one count of this clone. Repertoires were generated with immunoSEQ multiplex PCR, while TCRdb's copy carries only in-frame clones and drops some. This table holds 54,000 or so clones, over 80% found once. Source: peripheral blood, taken on day 0 of AZD1222 vaccination. This chain connects TRBV5-4 to TRBJ2-1, with TRBD2 matching over 13 bases. The sequence came from an adult in good health. The CDR3 region is CASSSGTSGNYNEQFF. In DNA form, the CDR3 reads TGTGCCAGCAGCTCCGGGACTAGCGGGAATTACAATGAGCAGTTCTTC.